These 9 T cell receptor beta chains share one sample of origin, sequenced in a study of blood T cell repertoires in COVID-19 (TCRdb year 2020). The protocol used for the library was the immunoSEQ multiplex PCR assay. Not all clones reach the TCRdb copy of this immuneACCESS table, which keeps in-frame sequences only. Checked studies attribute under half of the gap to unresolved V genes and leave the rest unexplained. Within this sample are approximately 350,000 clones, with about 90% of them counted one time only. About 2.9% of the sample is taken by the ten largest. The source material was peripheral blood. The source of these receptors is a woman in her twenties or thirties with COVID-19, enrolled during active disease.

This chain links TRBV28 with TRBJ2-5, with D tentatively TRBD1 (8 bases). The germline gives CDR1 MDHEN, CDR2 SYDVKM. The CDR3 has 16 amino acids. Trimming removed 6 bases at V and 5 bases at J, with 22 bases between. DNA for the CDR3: TGTGCCAGCAGCCGTACTCGGGACTACAGGGGGGAGACCCAGTACTTC. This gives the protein CASSRTRDYRGETQYF. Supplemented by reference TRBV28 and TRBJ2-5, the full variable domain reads DVKVTQSSRYLVKRTGEKVFLECVQDMDHENMFWYRQDPGLGLRLIYFSYDVKMKEKGDIPEGYSVSREKKERFSLILESASTNQTSMYLCASSRTRDYRGETQYFGPGTRLLVL.

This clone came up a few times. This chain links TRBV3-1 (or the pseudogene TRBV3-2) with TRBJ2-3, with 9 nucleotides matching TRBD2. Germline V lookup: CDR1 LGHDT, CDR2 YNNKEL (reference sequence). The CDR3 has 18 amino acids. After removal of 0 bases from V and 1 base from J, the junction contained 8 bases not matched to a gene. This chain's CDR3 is CASSQEGTTSGRTDTQYF. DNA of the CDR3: TGTGCCAGCAGCCAAGAAGGGACGACTAGCGGACGCACAGATACGCAGTATTTT.

In nucleotides, the CDR3 is TGCGCCAGCAGTGGACGGTACGGGGGCAATGAGCAGTTCTTC. This gives the protein CASSGRYGGNEQFF. The chain is built from TRBV10-1 and TRBJ2-1; a weak D match, TRBD2 (6 bases). The CDR3 extends over 14 amino acids. Trimming removed 4 bases at V and 6 bases at J, with 13 bases between. Germline loops: CDR1 WNHNN, CDR2 SYGVQD (reference sequence).

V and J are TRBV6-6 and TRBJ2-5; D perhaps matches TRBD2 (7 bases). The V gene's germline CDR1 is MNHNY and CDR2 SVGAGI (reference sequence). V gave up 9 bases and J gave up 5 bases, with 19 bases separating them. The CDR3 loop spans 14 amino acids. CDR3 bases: TGTGCCAGTGCCCAGGGGCGGGAGTTTGAGACCCAGTACTTC. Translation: CASAQGREFETQYF.

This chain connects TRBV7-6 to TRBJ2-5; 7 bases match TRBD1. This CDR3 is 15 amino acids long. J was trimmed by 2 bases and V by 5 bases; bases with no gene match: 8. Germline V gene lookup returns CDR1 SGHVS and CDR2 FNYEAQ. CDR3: CASSERGRWQETQYF. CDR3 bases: TGTGCCAGCAGCGAGAGGGGGCGTTGGCAAGAGACCCAGTACTTC.

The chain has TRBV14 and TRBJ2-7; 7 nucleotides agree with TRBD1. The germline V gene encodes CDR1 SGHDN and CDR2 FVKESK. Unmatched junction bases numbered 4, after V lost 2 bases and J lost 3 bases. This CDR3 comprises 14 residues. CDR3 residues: CASSQLAGGYEQYF. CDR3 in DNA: TGTGCCAGCAGCCAATTGGCAGGGGGCTACGAGCAGTACTTC.

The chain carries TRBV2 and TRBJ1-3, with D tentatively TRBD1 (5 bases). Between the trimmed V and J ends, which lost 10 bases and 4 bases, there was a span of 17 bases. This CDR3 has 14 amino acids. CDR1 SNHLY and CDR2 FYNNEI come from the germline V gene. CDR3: CATIRTGSGNTIYF. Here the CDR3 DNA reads TGTGCCACGATTCGAACAGGATCCGGAAACACCATATATTTT. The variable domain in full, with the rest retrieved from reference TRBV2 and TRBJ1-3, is EPEVTQTPSHQVTQMGQEVILRCVPISNHLYFYWYRQILGQKVEFLVSFYNNEISEKSEIFDDQFSVERPDGSNFTLKIRSTKLEDSAMYFCATIRTGSGNTIYFGEGSWLTVV.

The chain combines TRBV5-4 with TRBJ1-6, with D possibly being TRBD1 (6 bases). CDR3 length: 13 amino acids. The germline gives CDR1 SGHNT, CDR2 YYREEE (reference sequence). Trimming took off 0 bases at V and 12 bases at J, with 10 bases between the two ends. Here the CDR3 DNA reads TGTGCCAGCAGCTTGGGGGTAGGGGGACCCCTCCACTTT. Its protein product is CASSLGVGGPLHF. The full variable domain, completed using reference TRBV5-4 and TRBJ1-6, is ETGVTQSPTHLIKTRGQQVTLRCSSQSGHNTVSWYQQALGQGPQFIFQYYREEENGRGNFPPRFSGLQFPNYSSELNVNALELDDSALYLCASSLGVGGPLHFGNGTRLTVT.

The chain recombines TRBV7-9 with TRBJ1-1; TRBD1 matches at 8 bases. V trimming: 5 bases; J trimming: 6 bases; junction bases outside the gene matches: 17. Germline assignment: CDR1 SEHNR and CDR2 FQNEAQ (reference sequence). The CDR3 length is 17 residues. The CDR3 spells CASSPGQAAPIRAEAFF. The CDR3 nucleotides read TGTGCCAGCAGCCCGGGACAGGCGGCCCCGATACGGGCTGAAGCTTTCTTT. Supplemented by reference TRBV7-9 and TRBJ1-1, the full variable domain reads DTGVSQNPRHKITKRGQNVTFRCDPISEHNRLYWYRQTLGQGPEFLTYFQNEAQLEKSRLLSDRFSAERPKGSFSTLEIQRTEQGDSAMYLCASSPGQAAPIRAEAFFGQGTRLTVV.